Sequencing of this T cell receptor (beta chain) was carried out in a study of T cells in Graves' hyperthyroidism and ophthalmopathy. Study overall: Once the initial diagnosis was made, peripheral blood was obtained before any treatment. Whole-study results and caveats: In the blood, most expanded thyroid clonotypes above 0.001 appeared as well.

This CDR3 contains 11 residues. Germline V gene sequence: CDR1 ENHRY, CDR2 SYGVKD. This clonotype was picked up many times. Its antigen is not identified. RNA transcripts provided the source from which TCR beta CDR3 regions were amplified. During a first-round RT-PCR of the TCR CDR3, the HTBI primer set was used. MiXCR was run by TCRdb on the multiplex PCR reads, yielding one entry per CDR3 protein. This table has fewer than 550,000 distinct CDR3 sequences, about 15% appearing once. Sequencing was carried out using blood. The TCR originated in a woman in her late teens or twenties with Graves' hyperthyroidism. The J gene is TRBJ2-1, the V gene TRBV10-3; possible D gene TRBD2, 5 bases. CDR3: CATGLGDEQFF. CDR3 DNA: TGTGCAACGGGATTGGGCGATGAGCAGTTCTTC.